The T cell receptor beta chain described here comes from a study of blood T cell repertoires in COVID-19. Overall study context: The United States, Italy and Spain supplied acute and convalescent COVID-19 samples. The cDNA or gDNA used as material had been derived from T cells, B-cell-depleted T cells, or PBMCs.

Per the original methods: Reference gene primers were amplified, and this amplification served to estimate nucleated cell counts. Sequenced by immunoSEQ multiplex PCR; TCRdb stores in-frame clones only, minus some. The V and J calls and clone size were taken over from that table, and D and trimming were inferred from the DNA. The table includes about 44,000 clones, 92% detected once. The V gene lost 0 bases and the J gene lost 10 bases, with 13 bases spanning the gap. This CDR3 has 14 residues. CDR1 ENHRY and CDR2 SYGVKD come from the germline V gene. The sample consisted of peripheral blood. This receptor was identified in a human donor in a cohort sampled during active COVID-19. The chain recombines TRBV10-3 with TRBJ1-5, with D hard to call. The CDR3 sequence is CAISESAGISPQHF. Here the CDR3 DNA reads TGTGCCATCAGTGAGTCGGCAGGAATCAGCCCCCAGCATTTT.